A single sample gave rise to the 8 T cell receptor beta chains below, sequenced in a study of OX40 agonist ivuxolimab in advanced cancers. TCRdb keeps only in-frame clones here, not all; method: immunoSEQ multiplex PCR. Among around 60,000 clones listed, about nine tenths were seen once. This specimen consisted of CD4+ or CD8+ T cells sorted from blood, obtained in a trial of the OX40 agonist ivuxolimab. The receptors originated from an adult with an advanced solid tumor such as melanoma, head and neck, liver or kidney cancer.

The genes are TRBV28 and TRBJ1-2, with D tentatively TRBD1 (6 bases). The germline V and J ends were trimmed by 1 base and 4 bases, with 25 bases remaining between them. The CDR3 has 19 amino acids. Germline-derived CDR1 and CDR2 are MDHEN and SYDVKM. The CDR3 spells CASSLLLGGQGEKGYGYTF. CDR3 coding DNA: TGTGCCAGCAGTTTATTACTCGGGGGGCAGGGAGAAAAAGGCTATGGCTACACCTTC.

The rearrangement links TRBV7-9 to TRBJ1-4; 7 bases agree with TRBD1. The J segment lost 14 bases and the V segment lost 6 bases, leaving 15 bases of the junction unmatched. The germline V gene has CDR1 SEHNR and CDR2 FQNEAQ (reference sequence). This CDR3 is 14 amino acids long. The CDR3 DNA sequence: TGTGCCAGCAGTCCGCGGACAGGTCTAGAAACGCTGTTTTTT. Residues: CASSPRTGLETLFF.

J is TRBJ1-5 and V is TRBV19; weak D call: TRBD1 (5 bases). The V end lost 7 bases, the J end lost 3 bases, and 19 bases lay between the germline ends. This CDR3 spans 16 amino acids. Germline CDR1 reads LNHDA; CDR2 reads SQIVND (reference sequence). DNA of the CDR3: TGTGCCAGTACCTTTTCGCGGCAGGGCACCAATCAGCCCCAGCATTTT. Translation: CASTFSRQGTNQPQHF.

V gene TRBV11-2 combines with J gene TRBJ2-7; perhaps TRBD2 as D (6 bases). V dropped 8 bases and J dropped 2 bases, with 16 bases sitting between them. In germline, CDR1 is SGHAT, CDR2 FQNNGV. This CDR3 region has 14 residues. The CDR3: CASWGGTSTYEQYF. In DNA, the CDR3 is TGTGCCAGCTGGGGCGGGACTTCAACCTACGAGCAGTACTTC. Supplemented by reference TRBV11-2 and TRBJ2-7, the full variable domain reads EAGVAQSPRYKIIEKRQSVAFWCNPISGHATLYWYQQILGQGPKLLIQFQNNGVVDDSQLPKDRFSAERLKGVDSTLKIQPAKLEDSAVYLCASWGGTSTYEQYFGPGTRLTVT.

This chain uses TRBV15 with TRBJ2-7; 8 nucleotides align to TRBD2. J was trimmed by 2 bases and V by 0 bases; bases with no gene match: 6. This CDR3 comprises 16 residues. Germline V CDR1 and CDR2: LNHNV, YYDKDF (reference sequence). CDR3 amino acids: CATSRDKTSGAYEQYF. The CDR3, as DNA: TGTGCCACCAGCAGAGATAAAACTAGCGGCGCCTACGAGCAGTACTTC.

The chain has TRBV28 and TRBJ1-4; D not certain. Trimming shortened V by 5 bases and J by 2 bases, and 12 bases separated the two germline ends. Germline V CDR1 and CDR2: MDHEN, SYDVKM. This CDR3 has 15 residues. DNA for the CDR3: TGTGCCAGCAGTATTTTTCGGACCACTAATGAAAAACTGTTTTTT. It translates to CASSIFRTTNEKLFF. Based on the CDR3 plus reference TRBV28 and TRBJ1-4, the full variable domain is DVKVTQSSRYLVKRTGEKVFLECVQDMDHENMFWYRQDPGLGLRLIYFSYDVKMKEKGDIPEGYSVSREKKERFSLILESASTNQTSMYLCASSIFRTTNEKLFFGSGTQLSVL.

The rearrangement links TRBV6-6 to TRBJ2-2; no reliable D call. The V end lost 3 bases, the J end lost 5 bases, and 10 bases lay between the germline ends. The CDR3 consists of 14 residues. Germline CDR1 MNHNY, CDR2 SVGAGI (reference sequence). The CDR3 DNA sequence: TGTGCCAGCAGTTATTCGGGTGGTACCGGGGAGCTGTTTTTT. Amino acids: CASSYSGGTGELFF.

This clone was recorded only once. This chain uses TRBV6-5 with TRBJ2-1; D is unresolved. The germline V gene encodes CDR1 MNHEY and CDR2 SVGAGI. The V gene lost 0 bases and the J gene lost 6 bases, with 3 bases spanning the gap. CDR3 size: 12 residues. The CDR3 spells CASSYSGNEQFF. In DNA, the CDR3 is TGTGCCAGCAGTTACTCGGGCAATGAGCAGTTCTTC.